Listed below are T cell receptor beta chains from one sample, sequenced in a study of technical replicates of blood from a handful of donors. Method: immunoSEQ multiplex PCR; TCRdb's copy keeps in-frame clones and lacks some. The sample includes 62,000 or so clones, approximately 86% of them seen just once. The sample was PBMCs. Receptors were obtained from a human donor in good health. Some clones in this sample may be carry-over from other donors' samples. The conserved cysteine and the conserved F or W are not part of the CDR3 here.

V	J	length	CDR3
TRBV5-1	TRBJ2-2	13	ASSTAPGKTGELF
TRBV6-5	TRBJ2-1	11	ASSWRVRNEQF
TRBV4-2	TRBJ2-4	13	ASSQEGLAKNIQY
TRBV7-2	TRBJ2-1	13	ASSPSGGEYNEQF
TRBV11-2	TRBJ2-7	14	ASSSITGLGAYEQY
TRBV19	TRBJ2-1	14	ASSIASGSSYNEQF
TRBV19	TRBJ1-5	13	ASSTRTGRNQPQH
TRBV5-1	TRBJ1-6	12	ASSTGQGNSPLH
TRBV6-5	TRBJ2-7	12	ASGLAGHNYEQY
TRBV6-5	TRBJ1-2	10	ASHRERYGYT
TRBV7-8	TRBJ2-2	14	ASSLSKGLRTGELF
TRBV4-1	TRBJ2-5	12	ASSQDRQGETQY
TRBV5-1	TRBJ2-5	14	ASSFESSGAQETQY
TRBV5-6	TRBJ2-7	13	ASSAEQGVSYEQY
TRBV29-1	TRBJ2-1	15	SFRWGGSLSSYNEQF
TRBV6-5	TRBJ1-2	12	ASRPPGQGFGYT
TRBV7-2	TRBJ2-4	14	ASSLVPSGGRGIQY
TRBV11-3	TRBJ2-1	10	ASSLGEDEQF
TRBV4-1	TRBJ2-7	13	ASSQDPGTDYEQY
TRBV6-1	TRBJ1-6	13	AVSGVRSWDFPLH
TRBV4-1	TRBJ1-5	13	ASSQEGQGYQPQH
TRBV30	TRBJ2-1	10	AWSGTSHEQF
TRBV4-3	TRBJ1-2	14	ASSQDNEGAVRGYT
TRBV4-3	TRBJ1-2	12	ASSQDLGDTGYT
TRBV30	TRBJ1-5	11	AWTGDGNQPQH
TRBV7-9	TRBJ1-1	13	ASSLVRGGGTEAF
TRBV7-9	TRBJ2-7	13	ASSFGGRISYEQY
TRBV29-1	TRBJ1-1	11	SVAKGRQVEAF
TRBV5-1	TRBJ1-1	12	ASSLQGADTEAF
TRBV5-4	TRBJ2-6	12	ASSLESGANVLT
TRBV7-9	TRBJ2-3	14	ASSYRLAGVTDTQY
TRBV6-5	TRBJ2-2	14	ASSSRAGLTDGELF
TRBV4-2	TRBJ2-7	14	ASSLALTGRTYEQY
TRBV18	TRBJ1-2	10	ASSLTGDGYT
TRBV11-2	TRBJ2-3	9	ASSPSYTQY
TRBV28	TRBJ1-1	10	ASSHSHTEAF
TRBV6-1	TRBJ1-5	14	ASSESRQGRGQPQH
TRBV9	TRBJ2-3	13	ASSAAGTRADTQY
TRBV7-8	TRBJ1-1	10	ASSSDSLEAF
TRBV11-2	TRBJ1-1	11	ASSSDRTTEAF
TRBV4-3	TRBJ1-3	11	ASSLDRRDTIY
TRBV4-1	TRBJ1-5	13	ASSRPGAGDQPQH
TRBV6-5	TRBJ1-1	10	ASKQENTEAF
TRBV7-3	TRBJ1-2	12	ASSLYRRGKGYT
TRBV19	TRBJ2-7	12	ASSARDRGDEQY
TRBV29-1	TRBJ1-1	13	SVEVRGRGDTEAF
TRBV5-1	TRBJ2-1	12	ASSLSAVRDEQF
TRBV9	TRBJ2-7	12	ASSVGSGWYEQY
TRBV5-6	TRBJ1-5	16	ASSFMSRGRRSNQPQH
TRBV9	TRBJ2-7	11	ASSPAGGLGQY